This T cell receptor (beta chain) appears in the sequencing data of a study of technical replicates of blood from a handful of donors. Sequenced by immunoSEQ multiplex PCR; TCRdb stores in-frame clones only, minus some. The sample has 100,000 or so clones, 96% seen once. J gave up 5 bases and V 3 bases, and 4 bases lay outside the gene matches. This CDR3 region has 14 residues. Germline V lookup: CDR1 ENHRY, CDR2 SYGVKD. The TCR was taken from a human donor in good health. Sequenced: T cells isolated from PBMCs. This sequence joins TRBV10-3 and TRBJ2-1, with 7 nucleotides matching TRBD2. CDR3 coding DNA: TGTGCCATCAGTGACTGGACTAGGAACAATGAGCAGTTCTTC. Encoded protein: CAISDWTRNNEQFF.